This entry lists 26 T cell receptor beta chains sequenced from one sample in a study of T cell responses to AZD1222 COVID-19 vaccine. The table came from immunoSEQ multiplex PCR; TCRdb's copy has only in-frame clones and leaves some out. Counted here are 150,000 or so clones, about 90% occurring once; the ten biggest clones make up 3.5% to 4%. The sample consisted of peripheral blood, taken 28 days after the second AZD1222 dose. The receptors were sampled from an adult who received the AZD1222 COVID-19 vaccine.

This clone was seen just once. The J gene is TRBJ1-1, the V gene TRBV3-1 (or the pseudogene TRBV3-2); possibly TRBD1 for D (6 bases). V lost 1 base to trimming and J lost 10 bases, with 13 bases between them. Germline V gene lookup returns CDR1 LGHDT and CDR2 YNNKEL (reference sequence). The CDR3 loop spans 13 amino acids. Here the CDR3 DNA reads TGTGCCAGCAGCCAAGTTACGGGGGCCGGAGCTTTCTTT. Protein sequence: CASSQVTGAGAFF.

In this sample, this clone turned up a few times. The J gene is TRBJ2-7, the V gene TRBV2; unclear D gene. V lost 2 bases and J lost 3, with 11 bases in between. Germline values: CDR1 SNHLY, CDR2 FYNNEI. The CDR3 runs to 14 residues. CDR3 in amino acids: CASSEIFLFYEQYF. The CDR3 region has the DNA TGTGCCAGCAGTGAAATCTTCTTATTCTACGAGCAGTACTTC.

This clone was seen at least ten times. The CDR3 loop is CASSRTENTEAFF. The CDR3 coding sequence is TGTGCCAGCAGTAGGACAGAGAACACTGAAGCTTTCTTT. The chain couples TRBV6-5 to TRBJ1-1; D may be TRBD1 (6 bases). The CDR3 contains 13 residues. Deletions cut 5 bases from V and 1 base from J, with 8 bases between. CDR1 and CDR2 (germline): MNHEY, SVGAGI.

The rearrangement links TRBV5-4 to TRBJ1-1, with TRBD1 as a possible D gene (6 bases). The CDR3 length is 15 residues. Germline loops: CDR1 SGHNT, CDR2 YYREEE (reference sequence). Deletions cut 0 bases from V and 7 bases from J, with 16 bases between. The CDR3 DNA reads TGTGCCAGCAGCTTGGGGGGCAGGGGATTTATTGAAGCTTTCTTT. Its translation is CASSLGGRGFIEAFF.

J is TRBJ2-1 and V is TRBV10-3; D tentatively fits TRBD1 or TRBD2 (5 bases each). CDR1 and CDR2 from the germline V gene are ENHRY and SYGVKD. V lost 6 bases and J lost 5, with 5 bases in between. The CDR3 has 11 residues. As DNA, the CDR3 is TGTGCCATCAGGGGGGACAATGAGCAGTTCTTC. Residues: CAIRGDNEQFF.

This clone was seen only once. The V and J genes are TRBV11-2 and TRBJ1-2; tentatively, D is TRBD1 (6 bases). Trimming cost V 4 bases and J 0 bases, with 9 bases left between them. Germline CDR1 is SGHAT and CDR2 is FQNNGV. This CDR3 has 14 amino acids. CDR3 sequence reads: CASSSRQANYGYTF. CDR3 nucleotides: TGTGCCAGCAGCTCTAGACAGGCTAACTATGGCTACACCTTC.

The CDR3 sequence is CAWVGQGYEQYF. DNA for the CDR3: TGTGCCTGGGTCGGACAGGGATACGAGCAGTACTTC. V and J are TRBV30 and TRBJ2-7; 8 bases are shared with TRBD1. Germline loops: CDR1 GTSNPN, CDR2 SVGIG (reference sequence). With 5 bases clipped from V and 4 bases from J, the junction kept 4 bases outside the gene matches. The CDR3 is 12 residues long.

Here the CDR3 DNA reads TGTGCCACCAGCAGACGAGGGCGAGGGGACAATCAGCCCCAGCATTTT. It is translated as CATSRRGRGDNQPQHF. The rearrangement joins TRBV15 to TRBJ1-5, with D tentatively TRBD1 (5 bases). V was pared by 2 bases and J by 3 bases, with 14 bases between. The V gene's germline CDR1 is LNHNV and CDR2 YYDKDF (reference sequence). This CDR3 has 16 residues. The full variable domain, its missing parts supplied by reference TRBV15 and TRBJ1-5, is DAMVIQNPRYQVTQFGKPVTLSCSQTLNHNVMYWYQQKSSQAPKLLFHYYDKDFNNEADTPDNFQSRRPNTSFCFLDIRSPGLGDTAMYLCATSRRGRGDNQPQHFGDGTRLSIL.

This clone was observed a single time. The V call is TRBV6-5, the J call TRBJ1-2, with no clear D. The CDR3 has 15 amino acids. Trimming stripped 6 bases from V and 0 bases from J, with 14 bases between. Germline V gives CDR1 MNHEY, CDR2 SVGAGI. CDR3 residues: CASSRAGGSNYGYTF. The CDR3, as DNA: TGTGCCAGCAGCCGGGCGGGAGGCTCTAACTATGGCTACACCTTC.

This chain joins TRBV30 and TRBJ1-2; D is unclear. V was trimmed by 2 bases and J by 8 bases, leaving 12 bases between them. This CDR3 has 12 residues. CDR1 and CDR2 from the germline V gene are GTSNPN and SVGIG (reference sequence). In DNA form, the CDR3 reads TGTGCCTGGAGTCGTCAGGACCTGGGCTACACCTTC. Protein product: CAWSRQDLGYTF.

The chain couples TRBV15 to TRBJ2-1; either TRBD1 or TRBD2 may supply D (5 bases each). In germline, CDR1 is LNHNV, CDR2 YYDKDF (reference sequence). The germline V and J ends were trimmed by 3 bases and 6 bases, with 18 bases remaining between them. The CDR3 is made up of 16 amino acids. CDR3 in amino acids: CATSSPVGPGPNEQFF. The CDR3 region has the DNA TGTGCCACCAGCAGTCCGGTTGGGCCGGGACCCAATGAGCAGTTCTTC.

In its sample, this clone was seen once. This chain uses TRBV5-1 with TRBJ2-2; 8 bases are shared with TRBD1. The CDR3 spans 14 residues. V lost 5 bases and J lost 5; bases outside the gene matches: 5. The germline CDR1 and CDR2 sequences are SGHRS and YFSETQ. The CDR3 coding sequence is TGCGCCAGCAGGCAGGGGGCTAGAACCGGGGAGCTGTTTTTT. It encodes CASRQGARTGELFF.

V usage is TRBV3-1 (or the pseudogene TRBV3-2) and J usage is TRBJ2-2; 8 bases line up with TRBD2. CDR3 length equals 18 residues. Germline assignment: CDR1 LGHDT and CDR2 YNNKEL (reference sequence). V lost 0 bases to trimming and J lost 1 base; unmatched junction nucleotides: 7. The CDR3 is CASSQDRERERNTGELFF. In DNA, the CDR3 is TGTGCCAGCAGCCAAGACAGGGAGCGGGAGAGGAACACCGGGGAGCTGTTTTTT.

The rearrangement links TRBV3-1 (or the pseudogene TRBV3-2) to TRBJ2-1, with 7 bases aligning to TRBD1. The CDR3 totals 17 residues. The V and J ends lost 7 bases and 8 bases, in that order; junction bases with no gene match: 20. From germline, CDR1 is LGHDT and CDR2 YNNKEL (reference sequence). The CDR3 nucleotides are TGTGCCAGCACCATGAGGACAGGCCGATCAGGTAGGGATGAGCAGTTCTTC. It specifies CASTMRTGRSGRDEQFF.

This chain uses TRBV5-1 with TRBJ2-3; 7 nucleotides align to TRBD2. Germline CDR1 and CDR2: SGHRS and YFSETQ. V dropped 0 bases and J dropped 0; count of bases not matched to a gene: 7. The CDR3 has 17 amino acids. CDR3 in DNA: TGCGCCAGCAGCTTGGGGCCGGGGGGACGGAGCACAGATACGCAGTATTTT. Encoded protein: CASSLGPGGRSTDTQYF.

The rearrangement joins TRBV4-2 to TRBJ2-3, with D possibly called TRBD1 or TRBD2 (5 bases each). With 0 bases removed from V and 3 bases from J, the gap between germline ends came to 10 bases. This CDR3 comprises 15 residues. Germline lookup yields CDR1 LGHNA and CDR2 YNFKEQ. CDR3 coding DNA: TGTGCCAGCAGCCAAGAAAGGGGAGCGACAGATACGCAGTATTTT. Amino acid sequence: CASSQERGATDTQYF.

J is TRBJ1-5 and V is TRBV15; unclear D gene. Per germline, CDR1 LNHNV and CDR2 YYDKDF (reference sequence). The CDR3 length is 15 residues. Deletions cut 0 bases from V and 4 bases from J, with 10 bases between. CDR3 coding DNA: TGTGCCACCAGCAGAGAGCGAAGTCTAAATCAGCCCCAGCATTTT. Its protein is CATSRERSLNQPQHF.

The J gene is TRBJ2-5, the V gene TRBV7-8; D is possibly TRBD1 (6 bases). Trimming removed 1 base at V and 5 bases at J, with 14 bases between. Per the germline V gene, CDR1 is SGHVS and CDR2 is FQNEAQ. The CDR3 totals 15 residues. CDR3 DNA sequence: TGTGCCAGCAGCTTAGGGGGGAGACAGGCGGAGACCCAGTACTTC. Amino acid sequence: CASSLGGRQAETQYF.

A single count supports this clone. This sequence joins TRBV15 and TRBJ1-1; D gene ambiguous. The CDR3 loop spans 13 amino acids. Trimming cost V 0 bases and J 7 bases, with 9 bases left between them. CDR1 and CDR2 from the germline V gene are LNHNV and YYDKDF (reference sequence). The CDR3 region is CATSRDLGSEAFF. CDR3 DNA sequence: TGTGCCACCAGCAGAGATCTCGGCAGTGAAGCTTTCTTT.

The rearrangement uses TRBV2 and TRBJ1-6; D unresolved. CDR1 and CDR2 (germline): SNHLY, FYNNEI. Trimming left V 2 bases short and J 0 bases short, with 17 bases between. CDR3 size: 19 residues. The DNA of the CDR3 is TGTGCCAGCAGTGAAATAGGAGGGATCGGGAGCTCCTATAATTCACCCCTCCACTTT. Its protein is CASSEIGGIGSSYNSPLHF.

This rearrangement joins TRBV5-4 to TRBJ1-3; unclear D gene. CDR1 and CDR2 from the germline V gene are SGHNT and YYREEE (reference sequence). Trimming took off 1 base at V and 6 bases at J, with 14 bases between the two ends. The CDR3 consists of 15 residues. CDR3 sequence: CASSLSSFQPNTIYF. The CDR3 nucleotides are TGTGCCAGCAGCTTGTCATCCTTCCAACCAAACACCATATATTTT.

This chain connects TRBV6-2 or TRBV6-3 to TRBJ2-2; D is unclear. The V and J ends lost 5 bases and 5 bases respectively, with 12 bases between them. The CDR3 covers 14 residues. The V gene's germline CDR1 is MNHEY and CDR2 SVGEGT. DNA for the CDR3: TGTGCCAGCAGTACGGACGGAACAACCGGGGAGCTGTTTTTT. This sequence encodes CASSTDGTTGELFF.

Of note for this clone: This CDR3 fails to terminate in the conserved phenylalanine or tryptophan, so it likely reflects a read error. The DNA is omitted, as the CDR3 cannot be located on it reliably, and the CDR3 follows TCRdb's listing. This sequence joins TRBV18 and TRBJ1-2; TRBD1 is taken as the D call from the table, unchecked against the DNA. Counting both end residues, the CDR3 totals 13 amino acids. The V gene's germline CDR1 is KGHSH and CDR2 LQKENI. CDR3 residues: CASSPPSFRGLVS.

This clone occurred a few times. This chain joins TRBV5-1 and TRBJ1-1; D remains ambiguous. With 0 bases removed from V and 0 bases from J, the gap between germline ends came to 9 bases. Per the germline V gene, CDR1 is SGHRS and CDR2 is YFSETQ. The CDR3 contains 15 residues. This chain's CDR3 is CASSLGPQLNTEAFF. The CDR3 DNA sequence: TGCGCCAGCAGCTTGGGGCCCCAGCTGAACACTGAAGCTTTCTTT.

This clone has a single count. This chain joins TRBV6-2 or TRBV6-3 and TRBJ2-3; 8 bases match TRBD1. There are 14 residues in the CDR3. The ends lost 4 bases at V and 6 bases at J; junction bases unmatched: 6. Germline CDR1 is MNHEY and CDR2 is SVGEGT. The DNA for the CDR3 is TGTGCCAGCAGTTCCCGACAGGGGTATGATACGCAGTATTTT. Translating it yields CASSSRQGYDTQYF.

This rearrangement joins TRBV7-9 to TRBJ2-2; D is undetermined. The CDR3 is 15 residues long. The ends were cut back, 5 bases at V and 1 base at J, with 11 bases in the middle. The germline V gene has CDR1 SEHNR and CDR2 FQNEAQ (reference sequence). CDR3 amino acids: CASSRETENTGELFF. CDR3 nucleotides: TGTGCCAGCAGCCGAGAAACAGAGAACACCGGGGAGCTGTTTTTT. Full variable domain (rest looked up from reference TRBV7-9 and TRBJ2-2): DTGVSQNPRHKITKRGQNVTFRCDPISEHNRLYWYRQTLGQGPEFLTYFQNEAQLEKSRLLSDRFSAERPKGSFSTLEIQRTEQGDSAMYLCASSRETENTGELFFGEGSRLTVL.